Below, 30 T cell receptor beta chains from the same sample are listed, as sequenced in a study of early T cells in non-severe SARS-CoV-2 infection. Via MiXCR, TCRdb re-called the 5' RACE reads, giving one row per CDR3 protein. The sample consists of more than 90,000 distinct CDR3 sequences, roughly 11% of them appearing once. The source material was whole blood. Every receptor here comes from an adult who was a healthcare worker with PCR-confirmed SARS-CoV-2 infection or an uninfected control (not recorded which).

The table lists this clonotype with a few counts. This chain uses TRBV6-7 with TRBJ1-1, with 7 bases fitting TRBD1. TRBV6-7 is given ORF status, its function remaining uncertain. Trimming took 2 bases from V and 3 from J; bases not matched to a gene: 0. CDR3 length: 13 residues. CDR3 region: CASSYDRDTEAFF. The CDR3 DNA reads TGTGCCAGCAGTTACGACAGGGACACTGAAGCTTTCTTT.

The chain joins TRBV11-2 to TRBJ1-2; the D gene is possibly TRBD1 (5 bases). The V gene's germline CDR1 is SGHAT and CDR2 FQNNGV. There are 15 residues in the CDR3. The V gene lost 1 base and the J gene lost 2 bases, with 11 bases spanning the gap. CDR3 nucleotides: TGTGCCAGCAGCTTAGTACAGGTCCCAAACTATGGCTACACCTTC. Translating it yields CASSLVQVPNYGYTF.

This clonotype appeared many times. The CDR3 sequence is CASSVHRVNEQFF. The DNA of the CDR3 is TGCGCCAGCAGCGTCCACAGGGTGAACGAGCAGTTCTTC. V and J are TRBV5-1 and TRBJ2-1; TRBD1 is a possible D gene (6 bases). CDR3 length equals 13 residues. CDR1 and CDR2 from the germline V gene are SGHRS and YFSETQ. Trimming stripped 4 bases from V and 10 bases from J, with 15 bases between.

The chain recombines TRBV27 with TRBJ2-3; D not certain. The germline V gene encodes CDR1 MNHEY and CDR2 SMNVEV (reference sequence). The CDR3 has 14 amino acids. V was pared by 3 bases and J by 2 bases, with 9 bases between. The CDR3 reads CASSLVAPTDTQYF. The CDR3 DNA sequence: TGTGCCAGCAGTTTGGTGGCCCCCACAGATACGCAGTATTTT.

In this sample, this clonotype turned up many times. This sequence joins TRBV27 and TRBJ1-1; 9 nucleotides line up with TRBD1. The V and J ends lost 5 bases and 12 bases, in that order; junction bases with no gene match: 13. The CDR3 spans 14 residues. The germline V gene encodes CDR1 MNHEY and CDR2 SMNVEV (reference sequence). CDR3 region: CASSGTGTRQKTFF. The CDR3 coding sequence is TGTGCCAGCAGTGGGACAGGGACCCGCCAGAAGACTTTCTTT.

The chain joins TRBV11-1 to TRBJ2-3; D remains ambiguous. Germline V CDR1 and CDR2: SGHAT, FQDESV (reference sequence). The germline V and J ends were trimmed by 3 bases and 2 bases, with 12 bases remaining between them. The CDR3 extends over 15 amino acids. Here the CDR3 reads CASSFLDHLTDTQYF. In DNA, the CDR3 is TGTGCCAGCAGCTTTCTGGACCACCTCACAGATACGCAGTATTTT.

The chain has TRBV7-9 and TRBJ1-4, with no clear D. CDR1 and CDR2 (germline): SEHNR, FQNEAQ (reference sequence). Deletions cut 4 bases from V and 4 bases from J, with 16 bases between. The CDR3 consists of 16 residues. The CDR3 DNA is TGTGCCAGCAGCTCCACTGCCGGCGAGGGTAATGAAAAACTGTTTTTT. Translated: CASSSTAGEGNEKLFF. Supplemented by reference TRBV7-9 and TRBJ1-4, the full variable domain reads DTGVSQNPRHKITKRGQNVTFRCDPISEHNRLYWYRQTLGQGPEFLTYFQNEAQLEKSRLLSDRFSAERPKGSFSTLEIQRTEQGDSAMYLCASSSTAGEGNEKLFFGSGTQLSVL.

V usage is TRBV5-1 and J usage is TRBJ1-6, with D perhaps matching TRBD1 (6 bases). Germline V gene lookup returns CDR1 SGHRS and CDR2 YFSETQ. This CDR3 is 15 amino acids long. Trimming stripped 1 base from V and 8 bases from J, with 13 bases between. CDR3 DNA: TGCGCCAGCAGCTTGAGGGTCAAGGGGGATTCACCCCTCCACTTT. This translates into CASSLRVKGDSPLHF.

The genes are TRBV7-6 and TRBJ2-3; TRBD2 matches 8 bases. V trimming: 1 base; J trimming: 4 bases; junction bases outside the gene matches: 7. The CDR3 consists of 16 residues. Germline V gives CDR1 SGHVS, CDR2 FNYEAQ. CDR3 sequence: CASSLESGSAADTQYF. The CDR3 DNA sequence: TGTGCCAGCAGCTTAGAGAGCGGGAGCGCCGCAGATACGCAGTATTTT.

The rearrangement uses TRBV5-6 and TRBJ2-3, with 8 positions matching TRBD1. The CDR3 length is 13 residues. Germline CDR1 is SGHDT and CDR2 is YYEEEE. The trim removed 4 bases at V and 5 bases at J, leaving 3 bases unmatched. CDR3 sequence: CASSGQGLDTQYF. The CDR3 DNA sequence: TGTGCCAGCAGCGGACAGGGCTTAGATACGCAGTATTTT. Filled out from reference TRBV5-6 and TRBJ2-3, the complete variable domain reads DAGVTQSPTHLIKTRGQQVTLRCSPKSGHDTVSWYQQALGQGPQFIFQYYEEEERQRGNFPDRFSGHQFPNYSSELNVNALLLGDSALYLCASSGQGLDTQYFGPGTRLTVL.

This chain uses TRBV7-3 with TRBJ1-6, with D uncertain. The CDR3 runs 14 residues. Germline loops: CDR1 SGHTA, CDR2 FQGTGA. V gave up 2 bases and J gave up 7 bases, with 9 bases separating them. The CDR3 coding sequence is TGTGCCAGCAGCTTAGTCGGGGAGAATTCACCCCTCCACTTT. It specifies CASSLVGENSPLHF.

This clonotype was detected a few times. This chain uses TRBV25-1 with TRBJ2-7; D remains ambiguous. V was pared by 3 bases and J by 2 bases, with 11 bases between. In germline, CDR1 is MGHDK, CDR2 SYGVNS. The CDR3 is made up of 14 amino acids. The CDR3, as DNA: TGTGCCAGCAGTGATCACGGCGCTCCCTACGAGCAGTACTTC. This sequence encodes CASSDHGAPYEQYF.

This clonotype showed up many times. J is TRBJ1-4 and V is TRBV7-9; TRBD1 agrees at 10 bases. Germline CDR1 SEHNR, CDR2 FQNEAQ (reference sequence). CDR3 length: 14 residues. The V gene end was trimmed by 5 bases and the J gene end by 7 bases; junction bases not matched to a gene: 4. The CDR3 spells CASSVGDRGEKLFF. For the CDR3, the DNA is TGTGCCAGCAGCGTGGGGGACAGGGGTGAAAAACTGTTTTTT.

CDR3 region: CASSPSQGRNGYTF. Written as DNA, the CDR3 is TGCGCCAGCAGCCCTTCACAGGGGCGAAATGGCTACACCTTC. The J gene is TRBJ1-2, the V gene TRBV5-1; 7 bases line up with TRBD1. This CDR3 comprises 14 residues. The J segment lost 6 bases and the V segment lost 4 bases, leaving 9 bases of the junction unmatched. The germline V gene has CDR1 SGHRS and CDR2 YFSETQ.

This clonotype was picked up a small number of times. The chain recombines TRBV19 with TRBJ1-2; D unclear. Trimming removed 3 bases at V and 2 bases at J, with 7 bases between. The CDR3 runs 13 residues. CDR1 is LNHDA, CDR2 SQIVND, per germline (reference sequence). This chain's CDR3 is CASSIQRNYGYTF. The CDR3, as DNA: TGTGCCAGTAGTATTCAACGGAACTATGGCTACACCTTC. The variable domain in full, with the rest retrieved from reference TRBV19 and TRBJ1-2, is DGGITQSPKYLFRKEGQNVTLSCEQNLNHDAMYWYRQDPGQGLRLIYYSQIVNDFQKGDIAEGYSVSREKKESFPLTVTSAQKNPTAFYLCASSIQRNYGYTFGSGTRLTVV.

This clonotype was counted ten times or more. The chain carries TRBV7-3 and TRBJ1-2; D is uncertain. V lost 5 bases, J lost 4 bases, and 14 bases lay in between. The germline gives CDR1 SGHTA, CDR2 FQGTGA. This CDR3 region has 14 residues. The chain's CDR3 is CASSRGRGVYGYTF. The CDR3, as DNA: TGTGCCAGCAGCCGCGGACGTGGGGTCTATGGCTACACCTTC.

This chain joins TRBV27 and TRBJ2-3, with unresolved D. Germline V gene data show CDR1 as MNHEY and CDR2 as SMNVEV (reference sequence). The length of the CDR3 is 13 residues. V lost 6 bases and J lost 0, with 7 bases in between. CDR3 in amino acids: CASSERSTDTQYF. CDR3 DNA: TGTGCCAGCAGCGAGAGAAGCACAGATACGCAGTATTTT.

The chain carries TRBV7-2 and TRBJ1-3; the match to TRBD1 covers 8 bases. Germline loops: CDR1 SGHTA, CDR2 FQGNSA. The CDR3 consists of 14 residues. The V gene end was trimmed by 1 base and the J gene end by 5 bases; junction bases not matched to a gene: 1. CDR3 amino acids: CASSLDRGRNTIYF. Here the CDR3 DNA reads TGTGCCAGCAGCTTAGACAGGGGGAGAAACACCATATATTTT.

This clonotype came up many times. The gene calls are TRBV7-9 and TRBJ2-5; TRBD2 agrees at 10 bases. The CDR3 has 12 residues. Germline assignment: CDR1 SEHNR and CDR2 FQNEAQ (reference sequence). J was trimmed by 7 bases and V by 5 bases; bases with no gene match: 1. The CDR3 coding sequence is TGTGCCAGCAGCAGGACTAGCGGGACCCAGTACTTC. Translation gives CASSRTSGTQYF.

This rearrangement joins TRBV7-8 to TRBJ1-2; 8 nucleotides match TRBD1. Trimming at V came to 3 bases and at J to 5 bases, leaving 5 bases not matched to a gene. CDR3 length: 14 residues. From germline, CDR1 is SGHVS and CDR2 FQNEAQ. The CDR3 DNA reads TGTGCCAGCAGCTTCCGGCAGGGGGCGTATGGCTACACCTTC. It translates to CASSFRQGAYGYTF. Full variable domain (remainder filled in from reference TRBV7-8 and TRBJ1-2): GAGVSQSPRYKVAKRGQDVALRCDPISGHVSLFWYQQALGQGPEFLTYFQNEAQLDKSGLPSDRFFAERPEGSVSTLKIQRTQQEDSAVYLCASSFRQGAYGYTFGSGTRLTVV.

This clonotype occurred many times. The V call is TRBV7-2, the J call TRBJ2-2, with D possibly TRBD2 on 6 matching bases. Per germline, CDR1 SGHTA and CDR2 FQGNSA. The length of the CDR3 is 15 residues. The V end lost 5 bases, the J end lost 5 bases, and 15 bases lay between the germline ends. CDR3 region: CASSNRDSLTGELFF. The DNA of the CDR3 is TGTGCCAGCAGCAACCGGGACTCCTTAACCGGGGAGCTGTTTTTT.

This clonotype occurred many times. This rearrangement joins TRBV6-2 or TRBV6-3 to TRBJ2-7, with D tentatively TRBD1 or TRBD2 (5 bases each). Germline V lookup: CDR1 MNHEY, CDR2 SVGEGT. Trimming removed 5 bases at V and 2 bases at J, with 13 bases between. The CDR3 totals 14 residues. Here the CDR3 DNA reads TGTGCCAGCAGTCGGGACGTCACGACCTACGAGCAGTACTTC. Protein: CASSRDVTTYEQYF.

In its sample, this clonotype was seen many times. The chain combines TRBV29-1 with TRBJ1-1; 7 nucleotides agree with TRBD1. The V gene's germline CDR1 is SQVTM and CDR2 ANQGSEA. With V trimmed by 5 bases and J by 5 bases, 5 bases remained unmatched. This CDR3 comprises 12 residues. CDR3 region: CSVTRGNTEAFF. For the CDR3, the DNA is TGCAGCGTTACCAGGGGGAATACTGAAGCTTTCTTT.

This clonotype was found many times. V gene TRBV6-5 combines with J gene TRBJ1-6; possibly TRBD1 for D (6 bases). Germline CDR1 reads MNHEY; CDR2 reads SVGAGI. This CDR3 has 14 amino acids. Between the trimmed V and J ends, which lost 6 bases and 5 bases, there was a span of 11 bases. The CDR3 DNA reads TGTGCCAGCAGACAGGGATCGAATAATTCACCCCTCCACTTT. Translating it yields CASRQGSNNSPLHF.

This clonotype was detected a few times. This chain links TRBV7-8 with TRBJ2-1; TRBD2 matches at 10 bases. The CDR3 contains 16 residues. Losses at the gene ends were 1 base for V and 8 bases for J; bases not matched to a gene: 8. Germline loops: CDR1 SGHVS, CDR2 FQNEAQ. The CDR3 protein is CASSLELSSGSYEQFF. Written as DNA, the CDR3 is TGTGCCAGCAGCTTAGAACTTTCTAGCGGGAGCTATGAGCAGTTCTTC.

This clonotype was detected only a few times. The V and J genes are TRBV20-1 and TRBJ2-7; tentatively, D is TRBD1 (6 bases). V was cut by 2 bases and J by 6 bases, with 20 bases left in between. The CDR3 runs to 15 residues. Germline V lookup: CDR1 DFQATT, CDR2 SNEGSKA (reference sequence). The CDR3 bases are TGCAGTGCTAGAAGCTCACCCCGGGACACCTCCGAGCAGTACTTC. It encodes CSARSSPRDTSEQYF.

This clonotype was detected only a few times. The chain combines TRBV19 with TRBJ2-5, with D unclear. V shed 2 bases and J shed 2 bases, with 6 bases lying between them. Germline CDR1 and CDR2: LNHDA and SQIVND (reference sequence). There are 13 residues in the CDR3. CDR3 sequence (DNA): TGTGCCAGTAGTATAAACCATCAAGAGACCCAGTACTTC. It specifies CASSINHQETQYF.

In its sample, this clonotype was seen a few times. V and J are TRBV4-1 and TRBJ2-7, with 7 positions matching TRBD2. The V segment lost 3 bases and the J segment 4 bases; nucleotides outside the gene matches: 6. CDR1 and CDR2 (germline): MGHRA, YSYEKL. This CDR3 region has 14 residues. The CDR3 protein is CASSQPRERYEQYF. The CDR3 coding sequence is TGCGCCAGCAGCCAGCCGCGGGAGAGATACGAGCAGTACTTC.

As to this clonotype: A read error may account for a junction end that differs from germline. The chain links TRBV6-2 or TRBV6-3 to TRBJ2-7; either TRBD1 or TRBD2 may fit D (5 bases each). This CDR3 spans 14 amino acids. Germline-derived CDR1 and CDR2 are MNHEY and SVGEGT. The CDR3 nucleotides are TGTGCCAGCAGTTCGAGGGGCCTGGGGTACGAGCTGTACTTC. The encoded protein is CASSSRGLGYELYF.

The V and J genes are TRBV7-9 and TRBJ2-2, with unresolved D. The CDR3 consists of 14 residues. Deletions cut 4 bases from V and 4 bases from J, with 10 bases between. Germline V CDR1 and CDR2: SEHNR, FQNEAQ (reference sequence). CDR3 sequence: CASSSQRSTGELFF. The CDR3 DNA is TGTGCCAGCAGCTCCCAACGCAGCACCGGGGAGCTGTTTTTT.